These T cell receptor beta chains were read from a single sample in a study of CD4+ T cells in melanoma. Some clones are missing from TCRdb's copy, which holds only in-frame ones; the method was immunoSEQ multiplex PCR. This sample has roughly 120,000 clones; 92% occur once, and the top ten carry less than 4%. The sequencing sample was made of peripheral blood. Every receptor here comes from a human donor with melanoma. CDR3s include the opening cysteine and the closing phenylalanine or tryptophan.

j_gene | v_gene | CDR3aa
TRBJ2-1 | TRBV5-4 | CASSTGTSFREQFF
TRBJ2-3 | TRBV7-9 | CASSLLLAGGTDTQYF
TRBJ2-7 | TRBV4-1 | CASSSGRDYEQYF
TRBJ2-6 | TRBV9 | CASSSHMRSGANVLTF
TRBJ2-5 | TRBV2 | CATRQGETQYF
TRBJ1-2 | TRBV28 | CASSLTGEDYGYTF
TRBJ2-1 | TRBV11-3 | CASSLGAGGLWNEQFF
TRBJ1-5 | TRBV27 | CASSLRDRVDQPQHF
TRBJ2-7 | TRBV25-1 | CASIGPYGGGHYEQYF
TRBJ2-5 | TRBV13 | CASSLGLAGAETQYF
TRBJ1-6 | TRBV30 | CAWSFARGEPLHF
TRBJ1-2 | TRBV6-1 | CASWGRGRRFGYTF
TRBJ1-1 | TRBV14 | CASSQGRRTGTWNTEAFF
TRBJ1-1 | TRBV6-6 | CASSYGQGGTEAFF
TRBJ2-5 | TRBV7-3 | CASSLRGASYLSGGVQETQYF
TRBJ2-5 | TRBV5-1 | CASSFTSTQETQYF
TRBJ2-7 | TRBV28 | CASSRDTSYEQYF
TRBJ2-7 | TRBV5-6 | CASSFLASGSYEQYF
TRBJ1-1 | TRBV28 | CASSPGRDAFF
TRBJ2-7 | TRBV2 | CASAGGRAGYEQYF
TRBJ2-5 | TRBV28 | CASRDEGARERETQYF
- | TRBV7-9 | CASRLDREYEQYF
TRBJ2-5 | TRBV6-6 | CASSSTGGISTETQYF
TRBJ2-1 | TRBV7-9 | CASSTSGASYNEQFF
TRBJ2-1 | TRBV28 | CASSPRLYNEQFF
TRBJ2-5 | TRBV5-1 | CASSLRTASYQETQYF
TRBJ2-1 | TRBV6-4 | CASGPGGRGPYNEQFF
TRBJ1-2 | TRBV7-2 | CASSLQGAQGGYTF
TRBJ1-4 | TRBV15 | CATSRDRYPNIEKLFF
TRBJ2-5 | TRBV5-1 | CASSFLAGRQETQYF
TRBJ2-5 | TRBV2 | CASSGRGGRGVTQYF
TRBJ2-5 | TRBV6-6 | CASSYPGLAEETQYF
TRBJ2-2 | TRBV11-3 | CASSRGQSNTGELFF
TRBJ2-7 | TRBV21-1 | CASSGGDDEQYF
TRBJ1-5 | TRBV19 | CASSMGGINQPQHF
TRBJ2-1 | TRBV28 | CASGNKPGIAHNEQFF
TRBJ2-3 | TRBV5-4 | CASSLAEREDTQYF
TRBJ2-7 | TRBV7-2 | CASSLSERGGYEQYF
TRBJ2-1 | TRBV7-6 | CASSLGVGEQFF
TRBJ2-7 | TRBV7-9 | CASSLGQGGYEQYF
TRBJ2-2 | TRBV18 | CASQQDREATGELFF
TRBJ1-3 | TRBV7-2 | CASSLSGAASGNTIYF
TRBJ2-1 | TRBV6-5 | CASSYSLAVNEQFF
TRBJ1-1 | TRBV6-1 | CASSEYRVATEAFF
TRBJ2-3 | TRBV18 | CASSPRSGPDTQYF
TRBJ2-2 | TRBV25-1 | CASLIRGKVNTGELFF
TRBJ2-1 | TRBV7-2 | CASSLGTHEQFF
TRBJ1-5 | TRBV20-1 | CSAREDQPQHF
TRBJ2-1 | TRBV28 | CASSLSGTASSYNEQFF
TRBJ1-1 | TRBV27 | CASRLGTTGHTEAFF
TRBJ1-5 | TRBV19 | CASRAPQGPQHF
TRBJ1-1 | TRBV6-4 | CASSERQGGGTEAFF
TRBJ1-1 | TRBV7-2 | CASSGRGGTEAFF
TRBJ1-3 | TRBV2 | CATLGPGSGNTIYF
TRBJ2-3 | TRBV5-1 | CASSLAGGQADTQYF
TRBJ1-2 | TRBV21-1 | CASSKNEARTGLFFGYTF
TRBJ2-7 | TRBV2 | CASSEALGREKQYF
TRBJ2-7 | TRBV28 | CASSLGLAGGLKYEQYF
TRBJ2-5 | TRBV2 | CASSDVGFETQYF
TRBJ2-7 | TRBV7-3 | CASSLQGPHEQYF